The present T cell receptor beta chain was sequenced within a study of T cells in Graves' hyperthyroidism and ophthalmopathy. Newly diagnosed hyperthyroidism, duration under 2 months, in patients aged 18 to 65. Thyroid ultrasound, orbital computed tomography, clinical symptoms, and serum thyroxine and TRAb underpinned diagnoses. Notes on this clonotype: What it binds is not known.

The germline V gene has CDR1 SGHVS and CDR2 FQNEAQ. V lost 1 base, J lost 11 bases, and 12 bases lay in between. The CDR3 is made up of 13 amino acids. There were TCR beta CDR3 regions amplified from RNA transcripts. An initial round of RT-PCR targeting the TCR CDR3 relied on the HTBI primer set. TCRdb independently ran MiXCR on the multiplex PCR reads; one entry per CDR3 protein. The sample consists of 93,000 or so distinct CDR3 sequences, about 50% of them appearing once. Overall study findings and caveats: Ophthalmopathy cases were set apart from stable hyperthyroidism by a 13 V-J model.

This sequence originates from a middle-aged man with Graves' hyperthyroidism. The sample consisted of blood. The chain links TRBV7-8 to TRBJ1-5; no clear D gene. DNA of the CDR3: TGTGCCAGCAGCTTAGAGGGAAGCGAGACCCAGCATTTT. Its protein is CASSLEGSETQHF.